The 5 T cell receptor beta chains presented below share a single source sample, sequenced in a study of PD-1 blockade in classical Hodgkin lymphoma. The time point here: cycle 4 day 1 (C4D1), after more than five weeks of nivolumab. Brentuximab vedotin exposure varied among the patients, all of whom had relapsed after autologous stem cell transplantation. Negative selection with magnetic separation was used to purify CD4+ T cells from thawed PBMCs. Sequenced by immunoSEQ multiplex PCR; TCRdb stores in-frame clones only, minus some. The table has roughly 20,000 clones, roughly three quarters seen once; the top ten hold roughly 2.5%. The sample in question was CD4+ T cells from blood, obtained before the fourth cycle of nivolumab. These receptors were obtained from a human donor with classical Hodgkin lymphoma.

This clone was detected a few times. In DNA form, the CDR3 reads TGTGCCAGCACCTTTGGGCCACAGAGCTCTGAAGCTTTCTTT. It is translated as CASTFGPQSSEAFF. The chain carries TRBV28 and TRBJ1-1, with unresolved D. The CDR3 sequence is 14 residues long. V lost 7 bases and J lost 6, with 18 bases in between. Germline CDR1 reads MDHEN; CDR2 reads SYDVKM.

The rearrangement uses TRBV28 and TRBJ1-4; D may be TRBD1 (6 bases). V was shortened by 5 bases and J by 7 bases, with 14 bases between the two germline ends. The CDR3 length is 14 residues. The germline V gene encodes CDR1 MDHEN and CDR2 SYDVKM. The DNA of the CDR3 is TGTGCCAGCAGTGATGGGGGGCGCGTTGAAAAACTGTTTTTT. Translated: CASSDGGRVEKLFF.

This chain joins TRBV7-9 and TRBJ2-3; a weak D match, TRBD1 (5 bases). The V end was cut by 6 bases, the J end by 2 bases, with 15 bases between. The length of the CDR3 is 15 residues. Germline lookup yields CDR1 SEHNR and CDR2 FQNEAQ (reference sequence). The CDR3 protein is CASSYQGWFTDTQYF. CDR3 bases: TGTGCCAGCAGTTATCAGGGTTGGTTCACAGATACGCAGTATTTT.

The rearrangement joins TRBV2 to TRBJ2-3; no clear D gene. Trimming shortened V by 8 bases and J by 10 bases, and 25 bases separated the two germline ends. CDR3 length: 15 residues. CDR1 SNHLY and CDR2 FYNNEI come from the germline V gene. This CDR3 is CASVTVRALNAPQYF. In DNA form, the CDR3 reads TGTGCCAGCGTAACCGTCCGGGCGTTGAACGCCCCGCAGTATTTT.

V and J are TRBV29-1 and TRBJ1-1; tentatively, D is TRBD1 (5 bases). This CDR3 region has 13 residues. The V and J ends lost 6 bases and 0 bases respectively, with 11 bases between them. CDR1 and CDR2 (germline): SQVTM, ANQGSEA. Here the CDR3 DNA reads TGCAGCGTCAGCTGGGGCATGAACACTGAAGCTTTCTTT. Amino acid sequence: CSVSWGMNTEAFF.